Listed below are T cell receptor beta chains from one sample, sequenced in a study of cytomegalovirus exposure and HLA in healthy donors. Using immunoSEQ multiplex PCR, the repertoire was profiled, and TCRdb retains in-frame clones only, with some absent. The sample lists about 120,000 clones; around 62% were seen once. The sample comprised PBMCs. All receptors derive from a woman aged 35 to 49 in good health and CMV-seropositive. CDR3s include the opening cysteine and the closing phenylalanine or tryptophan. The D gene is left open where the match is weak. The size field is filled for only some rows; it gives once, few, many or a size class.

d_gene	v_gene	j_gene	abundance	CDR3aa	CDR3nt
TRBD1	TRBV27	TRBJ1-1	.	CASSFRQGGTEAFF	TGTGCCAGCAGTTTCCGACAGGGGGGCACTGAAGCTTTCTTT
.	TRBV28	TRBJ2-7	.	CASIRPEGGQQYF	TGTGCCAGCATCCGACCCGAGGGGGGGCAGCAGTACTTC
.	TRBV19	TRBJ2-7	.	CASRSQSRESSEQYF	TGTGCCAGCCGCTCCCAATCTCGGGAGTCAAGCGAGCAGTACTTC
TRBD1	TRBV28	TRBJ1-2	.	CASLMPTGSRYGYTF	TGTGCCAGTCTTATGCCGACAGGGAGTCGGTATGGCTACACCTTC
.	TRBV2	TRBJ1-1	once	CASLRNTNTEAFF	TGTGCCAGCCTCAGGAATACGAACACTGAAGCTTTCTTT
.	TRBV28	TRBJ1-6	.	CASSYTGSPLHF	TGTGCCAGCAGTTACACAGGTTCACCCCTCCACTTT
.	TRBV29-1	TRBJ2-3	.	CSVGQEGTNTQYF	TGCAGCGTTGGGCAGGAGGGCACAAATACGCAGTATTTT
.	TRBV15	TRBJ2-5	.	CATSRDGGTQYF	TGTGCCACCAGCAGAGATGGGGGGACCCAGTACTTC
TRBD2	TRBV9	TRBJ2-7	.	CASSAGLAGSYEQYF	TGTGCCAGCAGCGCAGGACTAGCGGGCTCCTACGAGCAGTACTTC
TRBD1	TRBV19	TRBJ1-1	once	CASLTGRNTEAFF	TGTGCCAGTTTGACAGGGCGGAACACTGAAGCTTTCTTT
TRBD2	TRBV6-4	TRBJ2-1	.	CASSDGTSGSYNEQFF	TGTGCCAGCAGTGATGGTACTAGCGGGAGTTACAATGAGCAGTTCTTC
TRBD2	TRBV4-3	TRBJ2-1	.	CASSPEILTSGTYNEQFF	TGCGCCAGCAGCCCTGAGATCTTGACTAGCGGAACCTACAATGAGCAGTTCTTC
.	TRBV7-8	TRBJ1-5	.	CASSRTRNQPQHF	TGTGCCAGCAGCCGAACACGCAATCAGCCCCAGCATTTT
TRBD1	TRBV5-1	TRBJ2-7	.	CASSLEGQGNYEQYF	TGCGCCAGCAGCTTGGAAGGACAGGGAAATTACGAGCAGTACTTC
.	TRBV10-3	TRBJ2-3	.	CAISAEVRATDTQYF	TGTGCCATCAGTGCCGAAGTGAGAGCAACAGATACGCAGTATTTT
.	TRBV11-3	TRBJ2-5	few	CATKRETQYF	TGTGCCACAAAGAGGGAGACCCAGTACTTC
TRBD1	TRBV25-1	TRBJ2-5	.	CASTPSLGDREETQYF	TGTGCCAGCACCCCATCCCTTGGGGACAGGGAAGAGACCCAGTACTTC
TRBD2	TRBV25-1	TRBJ2-3	.	CASRPLAGGPGATDTQYF	TGTGCCAGCAGACCGCTAGCGGGAGGGCCTGGGGCCACAGATACGCAGTATTTT
.	TRBV4-1	TRBJ2-7	.	CASSLSPGQPYEQYF	TGCGCCAGCAGCCTGAGTCCAGGACAGCCCTACGAGCAGTACTTC
.	TRBV9	TRBJ1-6	.	CASSPAEDSPLHF	TGTGCCAGCAGCCCAGCGGAGGATTCACCCCTCCACTTT
.	TRBV27	TRBJ1-5	.	CASSAGAVGTQPQHF	TGTGCCAGCAGCGCAGGCGCTGTCGGCACTCAGCCCCAGCATTTT
.	TRBV18	TRBJ1-2	.	CASSLGALGRVYGYTF	TGTGCCAGCTCCCTAGGGGCATTAGGGAGGGTCTATGGCTACACCTTC
.	TRBV4-2	TRBJ2-1	few	CASSQESASDYQYNEQFF	TGTGCCAGCAGCCAAGAATCCGCCTCGGACTACCAATACAATGAGCAGTTCTTC
TRBD1	TRBV6-1	TRBJ1-5	few	CASSDDRGYQPQHF	TGTGCCAGCAGCGATGACAGGGGGTATCAGCCCCAGCATTTT
.	TRBV28	TRBJ2-5	few	CASSLSRTEIQETQYF	TGTGCCAGCAGTTTATCCCGGACAGAGATCCAAGAGACCCAGTACTTC
.	TRBV5-1	TRBJ1-1	.	CASSFEGNTEAFF	TGCGCCAGCAGCTTCGAGGGGAACACTGAAGCTTTCTTT
.	TRBV19	TRBJ2-7	.	CASSIGLSYEQYF	TGTGCCAGTAGTATAGGACTCTCCTACGAGCAGTACTTC
TRBD2	TRBV2	TRBJ2-1	.	CASRWGGRETEQFF	TGTGCCAGCAGGTGGGGCGGGAGGGAGACTGAGCAGTTCTTC
TRBD1	TRBV29-1	TRBJ1-1	.	CSAGRTGLIRTEAFF	TGCAGCGCCGGTCGGACAGGCTTAATAAGGACTGAAGCTTTCTTT
TRBD1	TRBV6-5	TRBJ1-1	.	CASRTSGGGPEAFF	TGTGCCAGCAGGACTTCAGGGGGCGGGCCTGAAGCTTTCTTT
.	TRBV6-5	TRBJ2-7	.	CASSPRPGPYEQYF	TGTGCCAGCAGTCCCCGGCCAGGGCCCTACGAGCAGTACTTC
.	TRBV9	TRBJ2-7	.	CASGRLATEQYF	TGTGCCAGCGGGCGTTTGGCCACCGAGCAGTACTTC
TRBD2	TRBV6-6	TRBJ2-7	few	CASSPHRGGLGEQYF	TGTGCCAGCAGCCCCCATCGGGGGGGGCTGGGCGAGCAGTACTTC
.	TRBV7-7	TRBJ2-1	.	CASSSTRGSNEQFF	TGTGCCAGCAGCTCAACAAGAGGGAGCAATGAGCAGTTCTTC
.	TRBV6-5	TRBJ1-5	.	CASTPGGSNQPQHF	TGTGCCAGCACCCCGGGGGGGAGCAATCAGCCCCAGCATTTT
.	TRBV10-3	TRBJ1-2	.	CAISGQGQPYGYTF	TGTGCCATCAGTGGGCAGGGACAACCTTATGGCTACACCTTC
.	TRBV5-6	TRBJ1-1	.	CASSLEGRRNTEAFF	TGTGCCAGCAGCTTGGAGGGGAGGAGGAACACTGAAGCTTTCTTT
.	TRBV4-1	TRBJ2-7	.	CASSTGDSTYEQYF	TGCGCCAGTTCCACTGGGGACTCGACCTACGAGCAGTACTTC
.	TRBV30	TRBJ2-3	few	CAWSVSSTTDTQYF	TGTGCCTGGAGTGTCTCTAGTACGACAGATACGCAGTATTTT
.	TRBV7-3	TRBJ2-3	few	CASSGRGDMQYF	TGTGCCAGCAGCGGACGGGGTGATATGCAGTATTTT
.	TRBV6-5	TRBJ1-5	.	CASRGRGSNQPQHF	TGTGCCAGCAGGGGCAGGGGAAGCAATCAGCCCCAGCATTTT
TRBD1	TRBV13	TRBJ1-1	few	CASSPPGQGADTEAFF	TGTGCCAGCAGCCCACCAGGACAGGGGGCGGACACTGAAGCTTTCTTT